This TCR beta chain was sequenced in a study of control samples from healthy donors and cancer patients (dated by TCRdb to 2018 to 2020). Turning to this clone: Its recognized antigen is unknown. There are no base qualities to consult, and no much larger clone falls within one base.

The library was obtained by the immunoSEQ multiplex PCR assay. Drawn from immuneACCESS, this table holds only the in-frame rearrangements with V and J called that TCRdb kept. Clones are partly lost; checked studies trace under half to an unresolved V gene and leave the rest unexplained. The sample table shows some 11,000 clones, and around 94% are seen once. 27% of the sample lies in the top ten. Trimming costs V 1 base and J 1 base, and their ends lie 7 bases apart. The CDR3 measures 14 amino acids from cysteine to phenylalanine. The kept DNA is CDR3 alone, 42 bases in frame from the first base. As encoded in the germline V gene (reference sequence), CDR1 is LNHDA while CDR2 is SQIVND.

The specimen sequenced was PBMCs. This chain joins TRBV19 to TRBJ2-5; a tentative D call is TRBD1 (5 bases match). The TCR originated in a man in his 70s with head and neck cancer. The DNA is TGTGCCAGTAGTATAGCTCAGGGCCAAGAGACCCAGTACTTC. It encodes CASSIAQGQETQYF. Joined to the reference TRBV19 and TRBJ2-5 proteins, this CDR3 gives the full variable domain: DGGITQSPKYLFRKEGQNVTLSCEQNLNHDAMYWYRQDPGQGLRLIYYSQIVNDFQKGDIAEGYSVSREKKESFPLTVTSAQKNPTAFYLCASSIAQGQETQYFGPGTRLLVL.